These 32 T cell receptor beta chains were sequenced from one sample in a study of T-cell reconstitution after alpha-beta-depleted transplantation in children. This sample's TCRbeta library carried unique molecular identifier barcodes. TCRdb used MiXCR to reprocess the PCR reads, holding one entry per CDR3 protein. The repertoire consists of under 5,500 distinct CDR3 sequences, with around 23% occurring once and the leading ten covering 25% to 35%. Sequences were derived from PBMCs, mostly from graft donor cells, sampled 60 days after TCRalphabeta/CD19-depleted stem cell transplant. The receptor set was obtained from a boy under two years old who had a stem cell transplant for SCID, so the T cells may come from the graft donor.

This clonotype was seen repeatedly, ten times or more. The chain recombines TRBV5-1 with TRBJ2-5; 7 bases map to TRBD2. Trimming took 9 bases from V and 3 from J; bases not matched to a gene: 5. Germline V lookup: CDR1 SGHRS, CDR2 YFSETQ. This CDR3 has 12 amino acids. DNA of the CDR3: TGCGCCACCCGACGGGGGGAAGAGACCCAGTACTTC. It translates to CATRRGEETQYF.

This clonotype has at least ten counts. The rearrangement uses TRBV5-1 and TRBJ1-6; D gene ambiguous. Trimming cost V 5 bases and J 4 bases, with 7 bases left between them. CDR1 and CDR2 from the germline V gene are SGHRS and YFSETQ. This CDR3 is 13 amino acids long. The CDR3 DNA reads TGCGCCAGCAGTCTAGGGTATAATTCACCCCTCCACTTT. It yields the protein CASSLGYNSPLHF. The whole variable domain, filled in from reference TRBV5-1 and TRBJ1-6, reads KAGVTQTPRYLIKTRGQQVTLSCSPISGHRSVSWYQQTPGQGLQFLFEYFSETQRNKGNFPGRFSGRQFSNSRSEMNVSTLELGDSALYLCASSLGYNSPLHFGNGTRLTVT.

By frequency in the sample, this clonotype is medium-sized. V usage is TRBV12-3 or TRBV12-4 and J usage is TRBJ1-3; D uncertain. The CDR3 runs to 12 residues. V lost 3 bases and J 4 bases, leaving 4 bases between the germline ends. CDR3 loop: CASSFRGNTIYF. The DNA for the CDR3 is TGTGCCAGCAGTTTCAGGGGAAACACCATATATTTT.

By share of the sample, this clonotype is medium-sized. V gene TRBV27 combines with J gene TRBJ1-1, with 7 bases lining up with TRBD1. The CDR3 spans 17 residues. Germline V lookup: CDR1 MNHEY, CDR2 SMNVEV (reference sequence). V was clipped by 6 bases and J by 0 bases; unmatched bases: 13. The DNA for the CDR3 is TGTGCCAGCAGCCGTCGAACACCGACAGGGCTGAACACTGAAGCTTTCTTT. As protein: CASSRRTPTGLNTEAFF.

This clonotype was observed many times. The chain joins TRBV15 to TRBJ2-7; possibly TRBD1 or TRBD2 for D (5 bases each). Trimming stripped 3 bases from V and 3 bases from J, with 9 bases between. This CDR3 is built from 13 residues. Per germline, CDR1 LNHNV and CDR2 YYDKDF (reference sequence). CDR3 sequence (DNA): TGTGCCACCAGCAGGGGGACCTTCTACGAGCAGTACTTC. It encodes CATSRGTFYEQYF.

This clonotype is medium-sized by share. This rearrangement joins TRBV7-9 to TRBJ1-3, with D maybe TRBD1 (6 bases). The germline V gene has CDR1 SEHNR and CDR2 FQNEAQ (reference sequence). The CDR3 totals 16 residues. Trimming removed 5 bases at V and 0 bases at J, with 14 bases between. In DNA, the CDR3 is TGTGCCAGCAGCCCTTACAGGGCATCCTCTGGAAACACCATATATTTT. As protein: CASSPYRASSGNTIYF.

The chain joins TRBV13 to TRBJ2-3, with D hard to call. CDR3 length: 13 residues. Germline values: CDR1 PRHDT, CDR2 FYEKMQ (reference sequence). V gave up 10 bases and J gave up 3 bases, with 14 bases separating them. The CDR3 spells CAMGPASTDTQYF. CDR3 DNA sequence: TGTGCCATGGGCCCCGCGTCGACAGATACGCAGTATTTT.

This clonotype showed up many times. V usage is TRBV7-6 and J usage is TRBJ1-5; D ambiguous. The ends were cut back, 2 bases at V and 4 bases at J, with 6 bases in the middle. Germline loops: CDR1 SGHVS, CDR2 FNYEAQ. CDR3 length equals 13 residues. CDR3 in amino acids: CASSLSRNQPQHF. The DNA of the CDR3 is TGTGCCAGCAGCTTATCCAGGAATCAGCCCCAGCATTTT.

This clonotype occurred many times. The V and J genes are TRBV11-1 and TRBJ1-2, with D possibly TRBD1 on 6 matching bases. Trimming removed 1 base at V and 0 bases at J, with 27 bases between. Germline V CDR1 and CDR2: SGHAT, FQDESV (reference sequence). The CDR3 contains 21 residues. CDR3 sequence: CASSLVPGHGVQHFSNYGYTF. DNA of the CDR3: TGTGCCAGCAGCTTAGTCCCGGGACATGGGGTCCAGCATTTTTCTAACTATGGCTACACCTTC.

This clonotype was counted a few times. The CDR3 is CASGPGLPYGYTF. The CDR3, as DNA: TGTGCCAGCGGCCCCGGACTCCCCTATGGCTACACCTTC. The V call is TRBV28, the J call TRBJ1-2, with unresolved D. The CDR3 loop spans 13 amino acids. Trimming cost V 8 bases and J 4 bases, with 14 bases left between them. Per germline, CDR1 MDHEN and CDR2 SYDVKM.

This clonotype was observed many times. J is TRBJ1-3 and V is TRBV19; D perhaps matches TRBD1 (5 bases). Looked up from germline, CDR1 is LNHDA and CDR2 is SQIVND (reference sequence). V dropped 6 bases and J dropped 2 bases, with 20 bases sitting between them. The CDR3 sequence is 17 residues long. The CDR3 here is CASRRWAEGVPGNTIYF. CDR3 DNA: TGTGCCAGTAGGAGATGGGCAGAAGGGGTTCCTGGAAACACCATATATTTT.

In DNA, the CDR3 is TGTGCCAGCAGTCCAGTGGGACGGTCGGAGACCCAGTACTTC. This gives the protein CASSPVGRSETQYF. This sequence joins TRBV6-2 or TRBV6-3 and TRBJ2-5; tentatively, D is TRBD1 or TRBD2 (5 bases each). CDR3 size: 14 residues. V was cut by 5 bases and J by 5 bases, with 15 bases left in between. The germline V gene encodes CDR1 MNHEY and CDR2 SVGEGT.

The chain combines TRBV3-1 with TRBJ1-4; possibly TRBD1 for D (6 bases). This CDR3 has 14 amino acids. In germline, CDR1 is LGHDT, CDR2 YNNKEL (reference sequence). With 5 bases removed from V and 7 bases from J, the gap between germline ends came to 14 bases. CDR3 coding DNA: TGTGCCAGCAGCGCGCGTCCAGGGGCTGAAAAACTGTTTTTT. This sequence encodes CASSARPGAEKLFF.

This chain links TRBV27 with TRBJ2-7, with 9 positions matching TRBD1. Germline CDR1 and CDR2: MNHEY and SMNVEV (reference sequence). The ends lost 4 bases at V and 0 bases at J; junction bases unmatched: 1. The CDR3 contains 14 residues. The CDR3 reads CASSWGQGSYEQYF. CDR3 nucleotide sequence: TGTGCCAGCAGTTGGGGACAGGGCTCCTACGAGCAGTACTTC.

V is TRBV12-3 or TRBV12-4 and J is TRBJ1-2; D is possibly TRBD1 (6 bases). This CDR3 has 13 residues. V dropped 3 bases and J dropped 2 bases, with 7 bases sitting between them. The CDR3 region is CASSLDRNYGYTF. The CDR3 DNA is TGTGCCAGCAGTTTGGACAGAAACTATGGCTACACCTTC.

By share of the sample, this clonotype is medium-sized (0.01 to 0.1%). V gene TRBV5-8 combines with J gene TRBJ2-1, with unresolved D. From germline, CDR1 is SGHTS and CDR2 YDEGEE. Between the trimmed V and J ends, which lost 0 bases and 3 bases, there was a span of 10 bases. CDR3 length: 15 residues. CDR3 in DNA: TGTGCCAGCAGCTTGGTAGGGCTTGTCTACAATGAGCAGTTCTTC. Protein sequence: CASSLVGLVYNEQFF. The whole variable domain, remainder taken from reference TRBV5-8 and TRBJ2-1, is EAGVTQSPTHLIKTRGQQATLRCSPISGHTSVYWYQQALGLGLQFLLWYDEGEERNRGNFPPRFSGRQFPNYSSELNVNALELEDSALYLCASSLVGLVYNEQFFGPGTRLTVL.

This clonotype was seen at least ten times. The chain links TRBV7-9 to TRBJ1-3; 7 nucleotides align to TRBD1. The CDR3 runs to 16 residues. V lost 5 bases, J lost 0 bases, and 7 bases stayed unmatched. CDR1 and CDR2 (germline): SEHNR, FQNEAQ (reference sequence). The CDR3 spells CASSPHRGPSGNTIYF. The CDR3 nucleotides are TGTGCCAGCAGCCCCCACAGGGGCCCCTCTGGAAACACCATATATTTT.

This clonotype was observed at least ten times. The chain couples TRBV5-1 to TRBJ2-5; TRBD2 matches at 8 bases. The length of the CDR3 is 16 residues. The germline CDR1 and CDR2 sequences are SGHRS and YFSETQ. With V trimmed by 0 bases and J by 5 bases, 9 bases remained unmatched. The CDR3 bases are TGCGCCAGCAGCTTGGGAGCGGGGGAGGTCGGGGAGACCCAGTACTTC. Its translation is CASSLGAGEVGETQYF.

There are many counts of this clonotype. This chain connects TRBV6-5 to TRBJ2-7; tentatively, D is TRBD2 (7 bases). The germline CDR1 and CDR2 sequences are MNHEY and SVGAGI. This CDR3 has 11 amino acids. Trimming cost V 7 bases and J 6 bases, with 10 bases left between them. The CDR3 reads CASKRGAEQYF. The CDR3 nucleotides are TGTGCCAGCAAACGGGGGGCCGAGCAGTACTTC.

This clonotype is categorized as medium-sized. The chain links TRBV20-1 to TRBJ1-5; no clear D. Germline assignment: CDR1 DFQATT and CDR2 SNEGSKA (reference sequence). This CDR3 is 14 amino acids long. Deletions cut 3 bases from V and 7 bases from J, with 16 bases between. CDR3 residues: CSAREHIKGQPQHF. CDR3 nucleotides: TGCAGTGCTAGGGAACACATTAAAGGGCAGCCCCAGCATTTT.

The sample holds a few counts of this clonotype. The V call is TRBV5-3, the J call TRBJ1-2; no clear D. TRBV5-3 falls under the ORF class, with uncertain function. There are 13 residues in the CDR3. V was shortened by 9 bases and J by 4 bases, with 16 bases between the two germline ends. The CDR3 loop reads CAMGHGLPYGYTF. As DNA, the CDR3 is TGTGCCATGGGCCACGGACTTCCCTATGGCTACACCTTC.

This clonotype was recorded at least ten times. This chain uses TRBV5-5 with TRBJ1-2, with 7 bases aligning to TRBD1. The CDR3 has 15 residues. Germline CDR1 SGHKS, CDR2 YYEKEE (reference sequence). J lost 0 bases, V lost 2 bases, and 4 bases had no gene match. The CDR3 region is CASSFEGQANYGYTF. DNA for the CDR3: TGTGCCAGCAGCTTTGAAGGACAGGCTAACTATGGCTACACCTTC.

There are many counts of this clonotype. The chain links TRBV7-9 to TRBJ1-2; TRBD1 might be the D (5 bases). Germline V gene lookup returns CDR1 SEHNR and CDR2 FQNEAQ (reference sequence). V was shortened by 0 bases and J by 4 bases, with 15 bases between the two germline ends. The CDR3 is 16 residues long. CDR3 coding DNA: TGTGCCAGCAGCTTAGCTTCTATCAGGGCCCGCTATGGCTACACCTTC. Amino acid sequence: CASSLASIRARYGYTF.

The rearrangement links TRBV4-2 to TRBJ2-5, with D perhaps being TRBD1 or TRBD2 (5 bases each). The CDR3 consists of 16 residues. Germline CDR1 LGHNA, CDR2 YNFKEQ. V lost 4 bases to trimming and J lost 0 bases, with 15 bases between them. CDR3: CASSPVGRRNQETQYF. CDR3 nucleotides: TGTGCCAGCAGCCCCGTGGGACGGAGAAACCAAGAGACCCAGTACTTC.

In its sample, this clonotype ranks as medium-sized (0.01 to 0.1%). The genes are TRBV10-3 and TRBJ1-5; 7 nucleotides match TRBD1. Germline V gene data show CDR1 as ENHRY and CDR2 as SYGVKD. The ends lost 5 bases at V and 0 bases at J; junction bases unmatched: 4. The CDR3 loop spans 15 amino acids. The CDR3 bases are TGTGCCATCAGTCCCGGGACAGATAGCAATCAGCCCCAGCATTTT. Translated: CAISPGTDSNQPQHF.

This clonotype has at least ten counts. The V call is TRBV7-9, the J call TRBJ1-1; a possible D gene is TRBD1 (6 bases). Germline assignment: CDR1 SEHNR and CDR2 FQNEAQ (reference sequence). Trimming took off 1 base at V and 7 bases at J, with 10 bases between the two ends. CDR3 length: 13 residues. The CDR3 DNA reads as TGTGCCAGCAGCTTAGGGTTCAGGGGTGAAGCTTTCTTT. This sequence encodes CASSLGFRGEAFF.

This clonotype has a count of ten or more. The chain uses TRBV7-2 and TRBJ2-7; possibly TRBD2 for D (5 bases). Germline-derived CDR1 and CDR2 are SGHTA and FQGNSA. The CDR3 sequence is 14 residues long. V gave up 7 bases and J gave up 2 bases, with 15 bases separating them. The CDR3, as DNA: TGTGCCAGCACTGGGAGCAGGCATGCCTACGAGCAGTACTTC. This translates into CASTGSRHAYEQYF.

This clonotype was seen ten or more times. The genes are TRBV3-2 and TRBJ2-3; TRBD2, the table's D call, was not compared with the DNA. TRBV3-2 is a listed pseudogene. The CDR3 sequence is 16 residues long. The CDR3 protein is CASSRLLAGGTDTQYF. The CDR3 DNA follows: TGTGCCAGCAGCCGCCTACTAGCGGGGGGCACAGATACGCAGTATTTT.

In this sample, this clonotype turned up many times. The CDR3 reads CASGGRANTGELFF. Written as DNA, the CDR3 is TGTGCCAGCGGGGGGCGCGCGAACACCGGGGAGCTGTTTTTT. V and J are TRBV9 and TRBJ2-2; D might be TRBD1 or TRBD2, each matching 6 bases. V lost 7 bases and J 0 bases, leaving 10 bases between the germline ends. This CDR3 is built from 14 residues. Germline V gene lookup returns CDR1 SGDLS and CDR2 YYNGEE. The full variable domain, rest sourced from reference TRBV9 and TRBJ2-2, is DSGVTQTPKHLITATGQRVTLRCSPRSGDLSVYWYQQSLDQGLQFLIQYYNGEERAKGNILERFSAQQFPDLHSELNLSSLELGDSALYFCASGGRANTGELFFGEGSRLTVL.

This clonotype was counted ten times or more. This chain links TRBV2 with TRBJ1-2; no clear D gene. Trimming left V 1 base short and J 8 bases short, with 8 bases between. From germline, CDR1 is SNHLY and CDR2 FYNNEI. This CDR3 region has 12 residues. The CDR3 reads CASSEGLKGYTF. The CDR3 DNA reads as TGTGCCAGCAGTGAAGGGCTGAAGGGCTACACCTTC.

This clonotype is labeled as medium-sized. This sequence joins TRBV6-5 and TRBJ1-1; 7 positions match TRBD1. The ends lost 2 bases at V and 4 bases at J; junction bases unmatched: 1. CDR3 size: 13 residues. Germline V gene sequence: CDR1 MNHEY, CDR2 SVGAGI. In DNA, the CDR3 is TGTGCCAGCAGTTACAACAGGGGCACTGAAGCTTTCTTT. It specifies CASSYNRGTEAFF.

This clonotype was seen at least ten times. The rearrangement uses TRBV7-9 and TRBJ2-6, with D possibly TRBD2 on 5 matching bases. Per the germline V gene, CDR1 is SEHNR and CDR2 is FQNEAQ (reference sequence). Between the trimmed V and J ends, which lost 0 bases and 0 bases, there was a span of 9 bases. This CDR3 contains 17 residues. CDR3: CASSLARGYSGANVLTF. In DNA form, the CDR3 reads TGTGCCAGCAGCTTAGCGCGAGGGTACTCTGGGGCCAACGTCCTGACTTTC.